This T cell receptor beta chain is drawn from a study of CD8+CD57+ T cells in acquired aplastic anemia. Study details: Sorted CD4+ plus CD8+ cells gave DNA averaging roughly 3.5 ug.

From germline, CDR1 is SGHAT and CDR2 FQNNGV. The CDR3 runs 17 residues. J lost 3 bases, V lost 3 bases, and 9 bases had no gene match. Genomic DNA served as template for TCR beta VDJ and CDR3 profiling. TCRdb ran MiXCR on the reads and lists one entry per CDR3 protein. The sample yields under 200,000 distinct CDR3 sequences, 48% seen once. Patients chosen for sequencing had shown CD8+CD57+ cell expansion by flow cytometry. The patients, all of them, had severe acquired aplastic anemia. Findings and limits, study-wide: Sharing between patients and controls was observed for twenty-nine CD8+ CDR3 sequences.

In its sample, this clonotype was seen a few times. Its target is not known. This TCR came from a human donor with aplastic anemia. Sequenced: sorted CD4+, CD8+, or CD8+CD57+ T cells (not recorded which) from PBMCs. The J gene is TRBJ2-3, the V gene TRBV11-2; TRBD1 aligns across 10 bases. CDR3 loop: CASSLDFGTGVTDTQYF. The CDR3 nucleotides are TGTGCCAGCAGCTTGGATTTCGGGACAGGGGTAACAGATACGCAGTATTTT.